The source of this T cell receptor (beta chain) is a study of identical twins. Study-level findings and limits: Out-of-frame beta chain sequences displayed weaker excess sharing between twins.

A note on this clonotype: No antigen is known for it.

The CDR3 is made up of 15 amino acids. After removal of 2 bases from V and 13 bases from J, the junction contained 10 bases not matched to a gene. From germline, CDR1 is DFQATT and CDR2 SNEGSKA (reference sequence). MiXCR, run by TCRdb on the 5' RACE reads, gives a single entry per CDR3 protein. The sample contains under 900,000 distinct CDR3 sequences, 15% to 20% of which appear only once. This sample was also put to use in a study of T cells expressing NK-cell markers. That publication notes: CD8+ T cells in roughly six donors included dominant NKG2C+ clonotypes at roughly 1.0-8%. These same clonotypes (in several donors) also led the CD3+CD56-NKG2C+ fraction. It remained uncertain whether the expanded NKG2C+ T cell clones were specific for HCMV antigens.

Sequences were obtained from PBMCs. The sequence came from a woman in her late teens or twenties in good health. The chain carries TRBV20-1 and TRBJ2-1; 14 nucleotides agree with TRBD2. The CDR3 DNA reads as TGCAGTGCTAGACCCGGGACTAGCGGGAGTGATCGACAGTTCTTC. The encoded protein is CSARPGTSGSDRQFF.